A single sample is the source of the 23 T cell receptor beta chains below, sequenced in a study of human T cells and chemical hapten exposure. The time point is: healthy volunteer bleed at 2 weeks. Total RNA extraction was carried out from unfractionated whole blood. TCRdb analysed the RACE reads with MiXCR anew, one entry per CDR3 protein. The sample contains around 130,000 distinct CDR3 sequences, about 8.2% of which appear only once. The sequenced sample was whole blood. The receptor source for this set is a male donor in good health. Some clones in this sample may be carry-over from other donors' samples.

This clonotype has just a few counts. V gene TRBV13 combines with J gene TRBJ2-7, with 7 bases lining up with TRBD1. Trimming took 4 bases from V and 4 from J; bases not matched to a gene: 10. This CDR3 spans 15 amino acids. CDR1 PRHDT and CDR2 FYEKMQ come from the germline V gene (reference sequence). CDR3 DNA: TGTGCCAGCAGCTCAGCTGAAGGGGGCGGATACGAGCAGTACTTC. This translates into CASSSAEGGGYEQYF.

In this sample, this clonotype turned up a few times. This chain joins TRBV7-9 and TRBJ2-1; 12 bases are shared with TRBD1. V trimming: 5 bases; J trimming: 0 bases; junction bases outside the gene matches: 5. Germline values: CDR1 SEHNR, CDR2 FQNEAQ (reference sequence). This CDR3 spans 17 amino acids. CDR3 DNA sequence: TGTGCCAGCAGCCCGGGACAGGGGGCGAGCTCCTACAATGAGCAGTTCTTC. As protein: CASSPGQGASSYNEQFF.

The table lists this clonotype with a few counts. This chain connects TRBV15 to TRBJ2-4; weak D call: TRBD2 (6 bases). The CDR3 is 17 residues long. Germline CDR1 reads LNHNV; CDR2 reads YYDKDF (reference sequence). Trimming cost V 8 bases and J 0 bases, with 20 bases left between them. In DNA form, the CDR3 reads TGTGCCACCGGAGGGCAGGGTGAGACCTTAGCCAAAAACATTCAGTACTTC. This translates into CATGGQGETLAKNIQYF. The complete variable domain, with remaining parts taken from reference TRBV15 and TRBJ2-4, reads DAMVIQNPRYQVTQFGKPVTLSCSQTLNHNVMYWYQQKSSQAPKLLFHYYDKDFNNEADTPDNFQSRRPNTSFCFLDIRSPGLGDTAMYLCATGGQGETLAKNIQYFGAGTRLSVL.

The chain carries TRBV29-1 and TRBJ1-1; D unresolved. Trimming left V 6 bases short and J 0 bases short, with 20 bases between. CDR3 length: 16 residues. Germline CDR1 is SQVTM and CDR2 is ANQGSEA. CDR3 sequence: CSVPGGGKSLNTEAFF. The CDR3 bases are TGCAGCGTCCCAGGAGGAGGGAAGTCATTGAACACTGAAGCTTTCTTT.

This rearrangement joins TRBV21-1 to TRBJ2-7; TRBD1, the D gene given by the table, was not confirmed from the DNA. TRBV21-1 is labeled a pseudogene. The CDR3 length is 14 residues. Here the CDR3 DNA reads TGTGCCAGCCTAGTCTCGGACAGGAAGTACGAGCAGTACTTC. Its translation is CASLVSDRKYEQYF.

This chain connects TRBV25-1 to TRBJ1-6; maybe TRBD1 (6 bases). Per the germline V gene, CDR1 is MGHDK and CDR2 is SYGVNS. V gave up 4 bases and J gave up 10 bases, with 8 bases separating them. The CDR3 is 12 residues long. CDR3 sequence (DNA): TGTGCCAGCAGTGGGGGGCAGTCACCCCTCCACTTT. Translation gives CASSGGQSPLHF.

This chain uses TRBV5-1 with TRBJ2-3; D not certain. CDR1 and CDR2 from the germline V gene are SGHRS and YFSETQ. Trimming removed 5 bases at V and 2 bases at J, with 3 bases between. The CDR3 is 11 residues long. CDR3 region: CASRFTDTQYF. CDR3 in DNA: TGCGCCAGCAGGTTCACAGATACGCAGTATTTT.

This clonotype appeared a few times. The V gene is TRBV30, the J gene TRBJ2-5, with 9 positions matching TRBD2. The V segment lost 6 bases and the J segment 2 bases; nucleotides outside the gene matches: 7. Germline values: CDR1 GTSNPN, CDR2 SVGIG (reference sequence). The CDR3 loop spans 14 amino acids. The CDR3 DNA is TGTGCCTGCCAGAGCGGGAGGCTTCAAGAGACCCAGTACTTC. Protein sequence: CACQSGRLQETQYF.

The sample holds many counts of this clonotype. The rearrangement links TRBV6-2 or TRBV6-3 to TRBJ2-1; no clear D gene. With 4 bases removed from V and 2 bases from J, the gap between germline ends came to 3 bases. Germline lookup yields CDR1 MNHEY and CDR2 SVGEGT. This CDR3 spans 12 amino acids. CDR3 nucleotide sequence: TGTGCCAGCAGTTCTACCTACAATGAGCAGTTCTTC. It translates to CASSSTYNEQFF.

This chain uses TRBV6-5 with TRBJ1-5; D is possibly TRBD1 (5 bases). Germline values: CDR1 MNHEY, CDR2 SVGAGI. Trimming took 6 bases from V and 7 from J, leaving 13 bases between them. This CDR3 spans 13 amino acids. CDR3 region: CASSPGWGQPQHF. CDR3 nucleotides: TGTGCCAGCAGCCCGGGATGGGGGCAGCCCCAGCATTTT.

In nucleotides, the CDR3 is TGTGCCAGCAGCGCCGACAGGGGAATCTACAATGAGCAGTTCTTC. It encodes CASSADRGIYNEQFF. The rearrangement links TRBV5-4 to TRBJ2-1; TRBD1 matches at 8 bases. Germline V CDR1 and CDR2: SGHNT, YYREEE (reference sequence). The CDR3 runs 15 residues. V was pared by 4 bases and J by 3 bases, with 6 bases of the junction left unmatched.

The chain is built from TRBV30 and TRBJ1-3, with a weak D call TRBD1 (5 bases). CDR3 length: 15 amino acids. Per germline, CDR1 GTSNPN and CDR2 SVGIG (reference sequence). The V end was cut by 0 bases, the J end by 0 bases, with 9 bases between. The CDR3 DNA reads as TGTGCCTGGAGTGTGGATGGGACCTCTGGAAACACCATATATTTT. It specifies CAWSVDGTSGNTIYF.

This rearrangement joins TRBV6-6 to TRBJ2-3; D possibly corresponds to TRBD2 (6 bases). Germline V gives CDR1 MNHNY, CDR2 SVGAGI (reference sequence). The germline V and J ends were trimmed by 4 bases and 4 bases, with 18 bases remaining between them. The CDR3 covers 16 residues. The CDR3 region has the DNA TGTGCCAGCAGTTTCAGTCGGGGGTTGGGGGCAGATACGCAGTATTTT. This codes for CASSFSRGLGADTQYF.

There are a few counts of this clonotype. The chain uses TRBV7-2 and TRBJ1-6; weak D call: TRBD1 (6 bases). The CDR3 has 16 residues. Germline loops: CDR1 SGHTA, CDR2 FQGNSA. V gave up 3 bases and J gave up 0 bases, with 9 bases separating them. CDR3 DNA: TGTGCCAGCAGCTTGACAGGTGGCTCCTATAATTCACCCCTCCACTTT. This codes for CASSLTGGSYNSPLHF.

As for this clonotype: One end of the junction fails to match germline, which may point to a read error. V is TRBV20-1 and J is TRBJ1-2; weak D call: TRBD1 (6 bases). This CDR3 has 11 amino acids. CDR1 and CDR2 from the germline V gene are DFQATT and SNEGSKA (reference sequence). In DNA form, the CDR3 reads TGCAGTGCTGGAGAAGACAGGTCCTACACCTTC. The encoded protein is CSAGEDRSYTF.

This clonotype was observed a few times. This sequence joins TRBV7-2 and TRBJ1-5; a possible D gene is TRBD1 (5 bases). This CDR3 is built from 14 residues. The V gene's germline CDR1 is SGHTA and CDR2 FQGNSA. V lost 1 base to trimming and J lost 10 bases, with 14 bases between them. The CDR3 here is CASSLDQGIPPQHF. The CDR3 DNA sequence: TGTGCCAGCAGCTTAGATCAGGGCATCCCCCCCCAGCATTTT.

This clonotype was seen a handful of times. The chain couples TRBV2 to TRBJ2-5, with TRBD2 identical over 11 bases. With 7 bases clipped from V and 1 base from J, the junction kept 8 bases outside the gene matches. The CDR3 spans 16 residues. Germline V gene data show CDR1 as SNHLY and CDR2 as FYNNEI. In DNA, the CDR3 is TGTGCCAGCACTTCCGGACTAGCGGGTCTCCAAGAGACCCAGTACTTC. It translates to CASTSGLAGLQETQYF.

This clonotype has ten or more counts. The gene calls are TRBV7-2 and TRBJ2-5, with D possibly called TRBD1 or TRBD2 (5 bases each). Trimming removed 1 base from V and 6 bases from J, with 9 bases in between. Germline CDR1 reads SGHTA; CDR2 reads FQGNSA. The length of the CDR3 is 13 residues. CDR3 region: CASSLGGIQTQYF. In nucleotides, the CDR3 is TGTGCCAGCAGCTTAGGGGGGATACAGACCCAGTACTTC.

The table lists this clonotype with a few counts. The chain links TRBV5-4 to TRBJ2-7; 9 positions agree with TRBD1. Germline CDR1 reads SGHNT; CDR2 reads YYREEE (reference sequence). The CDR3 consists of 16 residues. Trimming at V came to 3 bases and at J to 0 bases, leaving 7 bases not matched to a gene. CDR3 region: CASSSGQGNPSYEQYF. CDR3 DNA sequence: TGTGCCAGCAGCTCAGGACAGGGGAATCCCTCCTACGAGCAGTACTTC.

With regard to this clonotype: A far larger clone is only one base removed, so a read error is likely. The rearrangement links TRBV11-1 to TRBJ2-7; D gene unclear. Germline CDR1 reads SGHAT; CDR2 reads FQDESV (reference sequence). This CDR3 is 14 amino acids long. The CDR3 DNA sequence: TGTGTCAGCAGCTTAGCTGGCAGCTCCTACGAGCAGTACTTC. It translates to CVSSLAGSSYEQYF.

This chain connects TRBV11-2 to TRBJ1-2; a possible D gene is TRBD1 (6 bases). V was pared by 6 bases and J by 1 base, with 18 bases between. Per the germline V gene, CDR1 is SGHAT and CDR2 is FQNNGV. The CDR3 is made up of 16 amino acids. CDR3 in DNA: TGTGCCAGCAGACCCTTGGGGACACCCAATAACTATGGCTACACCTTC. It encodes CASRPLGTPNNYGYTF.

The J gene is TRBJ2-6, the V gene TRBV10-3, with TRBD1 identical over 7 bases. CDR3 length: 18 amino acids. After removal of 0 bases from V and 0 bases from J, the junction contained 5 bases not matched to a gene. The germline gives CDR1 ENHRY, CDR2 SYGVKD. The CDR3 DNA sequence: TGTGCCATCAGTGAGTCTCGGGACAGATACTCTGGGGCCAACGTCCTGACTTTC. Protein product: CAISESRDRYSGANVLTF.

This clonotype turned up a few times. The chain carries TRBV12-3 or TRBV12-4 and TRBJ1-1; D might be TRBD1 (6 bases). The ends were cut back, 7 bases at V and 1 base at J, with 13 bases in the middle. CDR3 length: 14 amino acids. CDR3 bases: TGTGCCAGCACCCCGGACAGCCGGAACACTGAAGCTTTCTTT. This sequence encodes CASTPDSRNTEAFF.